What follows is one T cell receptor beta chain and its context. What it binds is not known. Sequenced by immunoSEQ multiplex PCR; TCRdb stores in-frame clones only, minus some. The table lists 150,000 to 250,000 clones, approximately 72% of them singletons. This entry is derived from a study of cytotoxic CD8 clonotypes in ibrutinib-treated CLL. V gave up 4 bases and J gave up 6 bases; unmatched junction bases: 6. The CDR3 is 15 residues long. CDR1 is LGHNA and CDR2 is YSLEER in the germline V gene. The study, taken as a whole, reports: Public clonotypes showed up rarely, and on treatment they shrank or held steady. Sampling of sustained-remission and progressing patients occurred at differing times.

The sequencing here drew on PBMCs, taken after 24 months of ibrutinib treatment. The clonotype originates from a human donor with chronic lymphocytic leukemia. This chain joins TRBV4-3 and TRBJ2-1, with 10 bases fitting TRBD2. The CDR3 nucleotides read TGCGCCAGCAGCCCCCTAGCGGGAGTTGTCAATGAGCAGTTCTTC. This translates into CASSPLAGVVNEQFF.